The source of this TCR beta chain is a study of CD8 T cells in ankylosing spondylitis. TCRdb reprocessed the 5' RACE reads via MiXCR and lists one record per CDR3 protein. The profile shows 100,000 to 150,000 distinct CDR3 sequences, roughly 7.3% of them singletons. Trimming shortened V by 4 bases and J by 11 bases, and 12 bases separated the two germline ends. The CDR3 loop spans 11 amino acids. In germline, CDR1 is DFQATT, CDR2 SNEGSKA (reference sequence). General study findings and limits: Matched ankylosing spondylitis synovial fluid reportedly contained a significantly enriched population of disease-linked clones. Ankylosing spondylitis blood appeared to be characterized by a TCR beta motif of several highly homologous variants.

This clonotype was observed many times. Its antigen is still unknown. This chain links TRBV20-1 with TRBJ2-1, with D possibly matching TRBD2 (5 bases). The sequence came from a male donor with ankylosing spondylitis or in good health (not recorded which). The specimen was blood, either unsorted or a sorted T cell fraction (not recorded which). The CDR3 coding sequence is TGCAGTGCTACTGGACTGGACCAGCAGTTCTTC. This translates into CSATGLDQQFF.